Below, one T cell receptor (beta chain) is given with its context. At least ten counts were recorded for this clonotype. The target of this receptor is not known. No clone much larger than this one lies a single base away; base qualities are absent. CDR1 and CDR2 were assigned from the germline V gene as SGDLS and YYNGEE. Deletion took 3 bases off V and 8 bases off J, with a span of 26 bases between the germline ends. The CDR3 numbers 18 residues from cysteine through phenylalanine. Left in the record is the CDR3 DNA by itself, 54 bases read in frame from the first base. The data were obtained in a study of T cells in Graves' hyperthyroidism and ophthalmopathy (dated by TCRdb to about 2019). As for the study more broadly: Peripheral blood was sampled at the time of initial diagnosis, prior to any treatment. A discovery cohort of about 96 patients, approximately 45 with Graves' ophthalmopathy and under 60 with stable Graves' hyperthyroidism, was used to find distinguishing TCR V-J signatures. Prospective prediction of ophthalmopathy was tested in an independent validation cohort of approximately 19 hyperthyroidism patients and 17 patients who later progressed to ophthalmopathy. The 90 or so discovery patients were randomly split 7:3 into training and test sets. In more than 5 Graves' hyperthyroidism patients, the study also compared T-cell repertoires from thyroid tissue with T-cell repertoires from blood. Once sampling was done, hyperthyroidism patients were given methimazole at a starting dose of 30 mg daily, whereas ophthalmopathy patients were given high-dose intravenous methylprednisolone. The paper reports TCR Vbeta CDR3 sequencing of 135 peripheral blood samples: approximately 41 ophthalmopathy, roughly 74 hyperthyroidism and 17 progressor patients.

Amplification of TCR beta CDR3 regions was carried out from RNA transcripts. For the first round of RT-PCR on the TCR CDR3, the HTBI primer set was used together with the Qiagen OneStep RT-PCR kit. Libraries were constructed in a second round of multiplex PCR, after which size selection and purification were carried out. Libraries were sequenced paired-end with 100 bp reads on an Illumina HiSeq2000. In the original analysis: SOAPnuke was used to process the raw data, throwing out any read that contained adapters or uncalled bases, had a mean Phred below 15, or lacked an exact constant-primer or identifier match. High-quality paired reads were merged using COPE v1.2.5, and each unique nucleotide sequence was defined as a clonotype. Clonotypes were aligned to IMGT TRBV, TRBD and TRBJ reference segments using MiTCR v1.1. Analysis was restricted to V-J combinations with a frequency above 0.0001, which covered 99.2% of repertoires. A TCS score was defined as the ratio of F50 (clonal expansion) to E x V (chaos), with BLOSUM62-based TCRdist applied between CDR3 peptides within each V-J. Welch's t-statistics and random forest reduced around 520 V-J features to roughly 13, which were used in a naive Bayes classifier (R e1071). TCRdb passed the public sequencing reads through fastp at Q25 and MiXCR, retaining productive beta sequences. Every distinct CDR3 protein forms one entry, paired with its most common genes and DNA. TCRdb's processing, not the authors', yielded these V and J calls. The sample table holds roughly 400,000 distinct CDR3 sequences, of which 11% to 15% were seen once. Approximately 29% of the sample comes from the top ten.

Ophthalmopathy patients had moderately to severely active disease, with a Clinical Activity Score of 3 or more, a NOSPECS grade of 4 or more, and a disease duration of less than 3 months. Patients with uncontrolled infections, other autoimmune diseases, pregnancy or lactation were excluded. Diagnoses were established on the basis of clinical symptoms, serum thyroxine and TRAb, thyroid ultrasound, and orbital computed tomography. Ficoll-Paque density gradient centrifugation was used to isolate PBMCs from approximately 10 ml of fresh peripheral blood. Total RNA was extracted with Trizol reagent, and quality was checked on an Agilent 2100 Bioanalyzer. What the research found in general, with its limitations: In cross-validation, a model built on a 13 V-J signature told ophthalmopathy apart from stable hyperthyroidism with 85% to 90% sensitivity and roughly 81% specificity, and in testing the same model reached 80%/75%. Most expanded thyroid clonotypes (frequency above 0.001) were also detected in blood, a finding suggesting that blood repertoires may reflect thyroid immune responses. In validation, the model predicted progression to ophthalmopathy with about 71% sensitivity and roughly 72% specificity, a median of 6.5 months before onset. No statistical method was used to set the sample size in advance, and investigators knew the group allocation.

The sample consisted of blood. The receptor was isolated from a man aged 45-60 years with Graves' ophthalmopathy. The chain was built from TRBV9 and TRBJ1-4; the D gene is perhaps TRBD1, from 5 matching bases. The CDR3 corresponds to CASSGTRARPAEREKLFF. At the DNA level, the sequence is TGTGCCAGCAGCGGGACAAGAGCTCGACCGGCCGAGAGGGAAAAACTGTTTTTT.